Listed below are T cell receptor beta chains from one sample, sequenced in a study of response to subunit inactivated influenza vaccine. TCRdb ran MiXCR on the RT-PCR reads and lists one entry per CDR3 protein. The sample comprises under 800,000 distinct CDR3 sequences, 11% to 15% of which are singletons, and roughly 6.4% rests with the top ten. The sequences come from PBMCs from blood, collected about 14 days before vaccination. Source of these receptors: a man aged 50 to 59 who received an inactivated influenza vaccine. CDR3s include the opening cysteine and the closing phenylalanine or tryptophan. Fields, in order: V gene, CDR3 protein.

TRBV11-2 CASSLREGAATGELFF
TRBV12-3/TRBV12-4 CASSSQGNEQFF
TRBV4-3 CASRMTSGRGGTDTQYF
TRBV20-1 CSAPRGGASRNEQFF
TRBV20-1 CSASQGFNQPQHF
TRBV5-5 CASGTGPNQPQHF
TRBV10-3 CAISEQQGQQYF
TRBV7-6 CASSLGTRSPLHF
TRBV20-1 CSAPDRPASPLHF
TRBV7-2 CASSLGSPGAKLFF
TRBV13 CASSPGIGGGTDTQYF
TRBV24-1 CATERAGGQYF
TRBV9 CASTIAGGTYNEQFF
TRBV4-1 CASSHGGGLDTIYF
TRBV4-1 CASSQDGGGNTEAFF
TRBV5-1 CASSWILGGTGELFF
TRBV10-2 CASSDRRGGSTDTQYF
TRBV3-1 CASSPRYQGGSGNTIYF
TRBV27 CASSPGLFHEQYF
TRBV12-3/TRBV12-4 CASSPLADQGRNEQYF
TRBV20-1 CSARVATNEKLFF
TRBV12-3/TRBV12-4 CASSFRYYEQYF
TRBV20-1 CSARDFLTSLSNEQFF
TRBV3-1 CASSQWGAGQPQHF
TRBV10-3 CATDRRDRGHNEQFF
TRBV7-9 CASSLESSNQPQHF
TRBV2 CASSERLAPGEQYF
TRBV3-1 CASSQERSGSMTNVLTF
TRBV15 CATSTLAGSYNEQFF
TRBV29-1 CSVGSGANVLTF
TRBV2 CASSDSRLVETQYF
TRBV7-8 CASSSQRLAGPYEQYF
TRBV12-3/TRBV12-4 CASSLWDSSGNTIYF
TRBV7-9 CASTSSVGGREQFF
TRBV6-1 CASRSVAGSSYNEQFF
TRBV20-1 CSAWSGSRDTQYF